A selection of T cell receptor beta chains follows, all from one sample in a study of blood T cells in healthy people across ages. MiXCR was run by TCRdb on the 5' RACE reads, yielding one entry per CDR3 protein. The table shows around 1,500,000 distinct CDR3 sequences, with about 30% occurring only once. The sample consisted of blood. The source of these receptors is a woman in her thirties in good health. Both conserved end residues are part of each CDR3. Each record gives: V gene, D gene, J gene, clone size, CDR3 length, CDR3 protein, CDR3 DNA. A D gene is named only where the DNA matches it firmly. Only part of the rows carry a size: once, few, many, or a class if the clone is expanded.

V gene: TRBV7-3; D gene: TRBD2; J gene: TRBJ2-1; clone size: few; CDR3 length: 16; CDR3 protein: CASGFLPAGGDNEQFF; CDR3 DNA: TGTGCCAGCGGATTTCTCCCAGCGGGGGGTGACAATGAGCAGTTCTTC
V gene: TRBV24-1; D gene: TRBD2; J gene: TRBJ2-3; clone size: .; CDR3 length: 19; CDR3 protein: CATSGTPGLAGGQADTQYF; CDR3 DNA: TGTGCCACCAGTGGGACACCGGGACTAGCGGGAGGACAAGCAGATACGCAGTATTTT
V gene: TRBV5-1; D gene: .; J gene: TRBJ1-2; clone size: .; CDR3 length: 13; CDR3 protein: CASSFSLQYGYTF; CDR3 DNA: TGCGCCAGCAGCTTCTCTTTACAGTATGGCTACACCTTC
V gene: TRBV29-1; D gene: .; J gene: TRBJ2-5; clone size: few; CDR3 length: 13; CDR3 protein: CSVSHLIQETQYF; CDR3 DNA: TGCAGCGTTTCCCACCTAATTCAAGAGACCCAGTACTTC
V gene: TRBV3-1; D gene: .; J gene: TRBJ2-1; clone size: few; CDR3 length: 15; CDR3 protein: CASSAGLGGYNEQFF; CDR3 DNA: TGTGCCAGCAGCGCGGGCCTCGGTGGCTACAATGAGCAGTTCTTC
V gene: TRBV10-3; D gene: .; J gene: TRBJ2-7; clone size: many; CDR3 length: 14; CDR3 protein: CAILPGRGSYEQYF; CDR3 DNA: TGTGCCATCCTGCCAGGACGGGGGTCCTACGAGCAGTACTTC
V gene: TRBV10-2; D gene: .; J gene: TRBJ2-3; clone size: .; CDR3 length: 16; CDR3 protein: CASSEWGLGSTDTQYF; CDR3 DNA: TGCGCCAGCAGTGAGTGGGGTTTGGGGAGCACAGATACGCAGTATTTT
V gene: TRBV7-9; D gene: .; J gene: TRBJ2-7; clone size: .; CDR3 length: 14; CDR3 protein: CASRVPGGGDEQYF; CDR3 DNA: TGTGCCAGCCGTGTCCCTGGTGGGGGCGACGAGCAGTACTTC
V gene: TRBV20-1; D gene: TRBD1; J gene: TRBJ1-2; clone size: few; CDR3 length: 13; CDR3 protein: CSALRQGARGYTF; CDR3 DNA: TGCAGTGCTCTTAGACAGGGGGCAAGGGGCTACACCTTC
V gene: TRBV4-3; D gene: .; J gene: TRBJ2-1; clone size: few; CDR3 length: 15; CDR3 protein: CASSQDRFSSNEQFF; CDR3 DNA: TGCGCCAGCAGCCAAGATCGCTTTAGTAGCAATGAGCAGTTCTTC
V gene: TRBV5-5; D gene: TRBD1; J gene: TRBJ2-2; clone size: .; CDR3 length: 15; CDR3 protein: CASSPGQGFTGELFF; CDR3 DNA: TGTGCCAGCAGCCCAGGACAGGGGTTCACCGGGGAGCTGTTTTTT
V gene: TRBV7-2; D gene: TRBD2; J gene: TRBJ2-7; clone size: .; CDR3 length: 15; CDR3 protein: CASSLGGAGPYEQYF; CDR3 DNA: TGTGCCAGCAGCTTAGGAGGAGCGGGACCCTACGAGCAGTACTTC
V gene: TRBV10-3; D gene: .; J gene: TRBJ1-1; clone size: .; CDR3 length: 17; CDR3 protein: CAISESIRRAGWTEAFF; CDR3 DNA: TGTGCCATCAGTGAGTCGATTCGCCGGGCAGGGTGGACTGAAGCTTTCTTT
V gene: TRBV12-3/TRBV12-4; D gene: TRBD2; J gene: TRBJ2-3; clone size: .; CDR3 length: 16; CDR3 protein: CASSPPLLAGADTQYF; CDR3 DNA: TGTGCCAGCAGTCCGCCACTACTAGCGGGGGCGGATACGCAGTATTTT
V gene: TRBV20-1; D gene: .; J gene: TRBJ2-7; clone size: many; CDR3 length: 12; CDR3 protein: CSASEGGYEQYF; CDR3 DNA: TGCAGTGCTAGTGAGGGGGGGTACGAGCAGTACTTC
V gene: TRBV7-2; D gene: .; J gene: TRBJ2-7; clone size: once; CDR3 length: 13; CDR3 protein: CVSSLEVSYEQYF; CDR3 DNA: TGTGTCAGCAGCTTAGAAGTCTCCTACGAGCAGTACTTC
V gene: TRBV2; D gene: .; J gene: TRBJ2-7; clone size: .; CDR3 length: 14; CDR3 protein: CASRAGPFTYEQYF; CDR3 DNA: TGTGCCAGCAGGGCAGGGCCCTTTACCTACGAGCAGTACTTC
V gene: TRBV11-2; D gene: .; J gene: TRBJ2-5; clone size: once; CDR3 length: 14; CDR3 protein: CASSPFLGFETQYF; CDR3 DNA: TGTGCCAGCAGCCCATTTCTAGGGTTTGAGACCCAGTACTTC
V gene: TRBV4-3; D gene: .; J gene: TRBJ2-7; clone size: .; CDR3 length: 15; CDR3 protein: CASSQALLRTYEQYF; CDR3 DNA: TGCGCCAGCAGCCAAGCGCTACTCCGTACCTACGAGCAGTACTTC
V gene: TRBV5-1; D gene: .; J gene: TRBJ2-7; clone size: .; CDR3 length: 15; CDR3 protein: CASSLLQGVNYEQYF; CDR3 DNA: TGCGCCAGCAGCTTGCTGCAGGGCGTAAACTACGAGCAGTACTTC
V gene: TRBV5-1; D gene: TRBD2; J gene: TRBJ2-7; clone size: .; CDR3 length: 15; CDR3 protein: CASSFVAGEPYEQYF; CDR3 DNA: TGCGCCAGCAGCTTCGTAGCGGGAGAGCCCTACGAGCAGTACTTC
V gene: TRBV5-1; D gene: .; J gene: TRBJ1-2; clone size: few; CDR3 length: 13; CDR3 protein: CASSSLGSDGYTF; CDR3 DNA: TGCGCCAGCAGCTCCCTCGGTAGCGATGGCTACACCTTC
V gene: TRBV6-1; D gene: .; J gene: TRBJ1-5; clone size: few; CDR3 length: 13; CDR3 protein: CASSEAFVTPQHF; CDR3 DNA: TGTGCCAGCAGTGAAGCATTCGTGACGCCCCAGCATTTT
V gene: TRBV6-6; D gene: .; J gene: TRBJ2-7; clone size: few; CDR3 length: 14; CDR3 protein: CASSRGTDKAEQYF; CDR3 DNA: TGTGCCAGCAGCCGGGGGACAGACAAGGCCGAGCAGTACTTC
V gene: TRBV5-4; D gene: TRBD1; J gene: TRBJ2-4; clone size: many; CDR3 length: 15; CDR3 protein: CASSTNTGANNIQYF; CDR3 DNA: TGTGCCAGCAGCACCAACACAGGGGCTAACAACATTCAGTACTTC
V gene: TRBV4-1; D gene: TRBD2; J gene: TRBJ2-7; clone size: many; CDR3 length: 16; CDR3 protein: CASSHSSGGTSYEQYF; CDR3 DNA: TGCGCCAGCAGCCATAGCAGCGGGGGAACATCCTACGAGCAGTACTTC
V gene: TRBV12-3/TRBV12-4; D gene: TRBD2; J gene: TRBJ2-1; clone size: .; CDR3 length: 18; CDR3 protein: CASSGGGTSGYSYNEQFF; CDR3 DNA: TGTGCCAGCAGTGGCGGAGGGACTAGCGGTTACTCCTACAATGAGCAGTTCTTC
V gene: TRBV3-1; D gene: TRBD1; J gene: TRBJ1-1; clone size: .; CDR3 length: 12; CDR3 protein: CASRDRIVEAFF; CDR3 DNA: TGTGCCAGCAGGGACAGGATTGTGGAAGCTTTCTTT
V gene: TRBV20-1; D gene: TRBD1; J gene: TRBJ1-2; clone size: many; CDR3 length: 13; CDR3 protein: CSASFQGAPGYTF; CDR3 DNA: TGCAGTGCTAGTTTCCAGGGGGCGCCGGGCTACACCTTC
V gene: TRBV7-9; D gene: .; J gene: TRBJ1-5; clone size: .; CDR3 length: 14; CDR3 protein: CASSFGSGGQPQHF; CDR3 DNA: .
V gene: TRBV7-3; D gene: TRBD1; J gene: TRBJ2-4; clone size: many; CDR3 length: 13; CDR3 protein: CASSVTGGDIQYF; CDR3 DNA: TGTGCCAGCAGTGTGACAGGGGGGGACATTCAGTACTTC
V gene: TRBV20-1; D gene: .; J gene: TRBJ1-2; clone size: few; CDR3 length: 13; CDR3 protein: CSARDRVSFGYTF; CDR3 DNA: TGCAGTGCTAGAGATCGGGTCTCTTTCGGCTACACCTTC
V gene: TRBV12-3/TRBV12-4; D gene: .; J gene: TRBJ1-5; clone size: few; CDR3 length: 13; CDR3 protein: CASSRLINQPQHF; CDR3 DNA: TGTGCCAGCAGTCGCTTGATCAATCAGCCCCAGCATTTT
V gene: TRBV6-2/TRBV6-3; D gene: .; J gene: TRBJ2-7; clone size: .; CDR3 length: 14; CDR3 protein: CASRVPYPTYEQYF; CDR3 DNA: TGTGCCAGCAGGGTTCCGTACCCCACCTACGAGCAGTACTTC
V gene: TRBV5-1; D gene: .; J gene: TRBJ2-7; clone size: .; CDR3 length: 14; CDR3 protein: CASSREGSSYEQYF; CDR3 DNA: TGCGCCAGCAGCCGAGAGGGGAGCTCCTACGAGCAGTACTTC
V gene: TRBV7-9; D gene: .; J gene: TRBJ1-1; clone size: few; CDR3 length: 12; CDR3 protein: CASSGPYTEAFF; CDR3 DNA: TGTGCCAGCTCCGGGCCTTACACTGAAGCTTTCTTT
V gene: TRBV29-1; D gene: .; J gene: TRBJ2-5; clone size: many; CDR3 length: 14; CDR3 protein: CSVEKSALQETQYF; CDR3 DNA: TGCAGCGTTGAGAAATCGGCATTGCAAGAGACCCAGTACTTC
V gene: TRBV5-1; D gene: .; J gene: TRBJ2-7; clone size: few; CDR3 length: 13; CDR3 protein: CASKSPAGCEQYF; CDR3 DNA: TGCGCCAGCAAGAGCCCAGCAGGGTGCGAGCAGTACTTC
V gene: TRBV5-1; D gene: TRBD2; J gene: TRBJ2-1; clone size: few; CDR3 length: 15; CDR3 protein: CASSTTSGDYNEQFF; CDR3 DNA: TGCGCCAGCAGCACAACTAGCGGGGATTACAATGAGCAGTTCTTC
V gene: TRBV19; D gene: .; J gene: TRBJ1-2; clone size: .; CDR3 length: 14; CDR3 protein: CASSEAGAYYGYTF; CDR3 DNA: TGTGCCAGTAGTGAGGCCGGGGCTTACTATGGCTACACCTTC
V gene: TRBV29-1; D gene: .; J gene: TRBJ2-7; clone size: .; CDR3 length: 15; CDR3 protein: CSAVPAGIRAYEQYF; CDR3 DNA: TGCAGCGCTGTTCCAGCGGGTATTAGGGCCTACGAGCAGTACTTC
V gene: TRBV11-2; D gene: TRBD1; J gene: TRBJ1-3; clone size: .; CDR3 length: 14; CDR3 protein: CASRRTGSGNTIYF; CDR3 DNA: TGTGCCAGCAGACGGACAGGATCCGGAAACACCATATATTTT